This entry concerns a single TCR beta chain. One end of the junction varies from germline; a read error may be responsible. This entry comes from a study of PD-1 blockade in mismatch repair-deficient tumors. This CDR3 comprises 14 residues. Germline CDR1 and CDR2: SSHAT and FNYEAQ (reference sequence). The protocol was immunoSEQ multiplex PCR, while the TCRdb copy is restricted to in-frame clones and leaves out a portion. The table records around 62,000 clones, 60% to 80% of them present only once. This sample comprised peripheral blood, obtained 2 weeks after starting pembrolizumab. The chain uses TRBV7-7 and TRBJ2-5; perhaps D is TRBD1 or TRBD2 (5 bases each). The receptor was isolated from an adult with mismatch repair-deficient cancer. The CDR3 DNA reads TGTGCTAGCAGCCCGGACTTGACAGTAGAGACCCAGTACTTC. It is translated as CASSPDLTVETQYF.